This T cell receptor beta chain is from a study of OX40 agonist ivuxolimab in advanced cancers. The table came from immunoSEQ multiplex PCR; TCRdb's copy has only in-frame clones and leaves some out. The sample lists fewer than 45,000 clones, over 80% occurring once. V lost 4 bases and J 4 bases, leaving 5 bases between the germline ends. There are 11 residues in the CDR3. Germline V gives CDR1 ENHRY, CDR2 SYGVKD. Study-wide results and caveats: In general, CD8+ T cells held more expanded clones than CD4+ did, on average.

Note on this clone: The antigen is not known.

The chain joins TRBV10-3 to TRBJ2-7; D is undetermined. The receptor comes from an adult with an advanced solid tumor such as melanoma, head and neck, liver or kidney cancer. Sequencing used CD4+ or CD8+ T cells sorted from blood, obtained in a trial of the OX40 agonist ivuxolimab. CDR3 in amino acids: CAISGLYEQYF. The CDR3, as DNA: TGTGCCATCAGTGGGCTATACGAGCAGTACTTC.